These 21 T cell receptor beta chains were sequenced from one sample in a study of T cell responses to AZD1222 COVID-19 vaccine. Some clones are missing from TCRdb's copy, which holds only in-frame ones; the method was immunoSEQ multiplex PCR. The sample records some 96,000 clones, 89% being singletons. The starting material was peripheral blood, obtained on day 0 of AZD1222 vaccination. These receptors were collected from an adult in good health.

A single count supports this clone. This chain connects TRBV11-2 to TRBJ2-1; 11 bases fit TRBD2. With V trimmed by 3 bases and J by 7 bases, 11 bases remained unmatched. Germline CDR1 reads SGHAT; CDR2 reads FQNNGV. The CDR3 has 17 residues. The CDR3 loop reads CASSFGIAGGPENEQFF. Here the CDR3 DNA reads TGTGCCAGCAGCTTCGGGATAGCGGGAGGGCCGGAGAATGAGCAGTTCTTC.

The chain links TRBV15 to TRBJ1-1; D is perhaps TRBD1 (6 bases). The CDR3 has 18 residues. Looked up from germline, CDR1 is LNHNV and CDR2 is YYDKDF (reference sequence). V was clipped by 2 bases and J by 4 bases, with 23 bases between them. In DNA form, the CDR3 reads TGTGCCACCAGCAGATCAATATTAGGGGGTGATTGGGGCACTGAAGCTTTCTTT. Translated: CATSRSILGGDWGTEAFF.

V and J are TRBV11-2 and TRBJ1-5, with D possibly matching TRBD1 (5 bases). The CDR3 runs 14 residues. Trimming removed 5 bases from V and 4 bases from J, with 12 bases in between. Germline V lookup: CDR1 SGHAT, CDR2 FQNNGV. The CDR3 is CASSGGSGNQPQHF. The CDR3 nucleotides are TGTGCCAGCAGCGGGGGTTCGGGTAATCAGCCCCAGCATTTT.

The chain has TRBV6-5 and TRBJ2-1; D is possibly TRBD2 (5 bases). The V gene lost 0 bases and the J gene lost 3 bases, with 12 bases spanning the gap. The CDR3 sequence is 16 residues long. Germline V gives CDR1 MNHEY, CDR2 SVGAGI. The CDR3, as DNA: TGTGCCAGCAGTTACTCACCGGGGTTACTCTACAATGAGCAGTTCTTC. Amino acid sequence: CASSYSPGLLYNEQFF.

CDR3 sequence reads: CASTRTGGENNEQFF. The CDR3 coding sequence is TGTGCCAGCACTAGGACGGGCGGCGAGAACAATGAGCAGTTCTTC. The chain couples TRBV9 to TRBJ2-1, with D unclear. The V end lost 6 bases, the J end lost 5 bases, and 18 bases lay between the germline ends. This CDR3 is 15 amino acids long. Germline V gene data show CDR1 as SGDLS and CDR2 as YYNGEE. Full variable domain (rest looked up from reference TRBV9 and TRBJ2-1): DSGVTQTPKHLITATGQRVTLRCSPRSGDLSVYWYQQSLDQGLQFLIQYYNGEERAKGNILERFSAQQFPDLHSELNLSSLELGDSALYFCASTRTGGENNEQFFGPGTRLTVL.

The gene calls are TRBV2 and TRBJ2-4; 7 nucleotides match TRBD2. J was trimmed by 2 bases and V by 4 bases; bases with no gene match: 5. The germline V gene has CDR1 SNHLY and CDR2 FYNNEI. The CDR3 has 15 amino acids. The CDR3 reads CASSGGRATKNIQYF. In DNA, the CDR3 is TGTGCCAGCAGTGGTGGGAGGGCTACCAAAAACATTCAGTACTTC.

V and J are TRBV18 and TRBJ1-1; no clear D. CDR1 and CDR2 (germline): KGHSH, LQKENI. This CDR3 region has 12 residues. V lost 2 bases and J lost 3, with 4 bases in between. The CDR3 sequence: CASSPSDTEAFF. DNA of the CDR3: TGTGCCAGCTCACCATCCGACACTGAAGCTTTCTTT.

V and J are TRBV30 and TRBJ1-2; D is unclear. The length of the CDR3 is 14 residues. The V and J ends lost 2 bases and 0 bases respectively, with 10 bases between them. Germline loops: CDR1 GTSNPN, CDR2 SVGIG (reference sequence). CDR3 region: CAWSSPLANYGYTF. In nucleotides, the CDR3 is TGTGCCTGGAGTTCGCCCCTAGCTAACTATGGCTACACCTTC.

V usage is TRBV5-1 and J usage is TRBJ2-5; 13 bases agree with TRBD2. The junction had 3 bases not matched to a gene; V was cut back by 2 bases and J by 5 bases. CDR1 is SGHRS, CDR2 YFSETQ, per germline. This CDR3 is built from 15 residues. This CDR3 is CASSLRGLAGETQYF. CDR3 nucleotides: TGCGCCAGCAGCTTAAGGGGACTAGCGGGGGAGACCCAGTACTTC.

J is TRBJ2-7 and V is TRBV7-8, with D maybe TRBD2 (6 bases). CDR1 is SGHVS, CDR2 FQNEAQ, per germline. V was pared by 2 bases and J by 2 bases, with 10 bases between. The CDR3 is 14 amino acids. CDR3 nucleotide sequence: TGTGCCAGCAGCTTACTACGGGAGCCCTACGAGCAGTACTTC. Translating gives CASSLLREPYEQYF. The whole variable domain, remainder taken from reference TRBV7-8 and TRBJ2-7, is GAGVSQSPRYKVAKRGQDVALRCDPISGHVSLFWYQQALGQGPEFLTYFQNEAQLDKSGLPSDRFFAERPEGSVSTLKIQRTQQEDSAVYLCASSLLREPYEQYFGPGTRLTVT.

In this sample, this clone turned up once. V and J are TRBV27 and TRBJ1-2, with 7 bases aligning to TRBD1. Germline CDR1 and CDR2: MNHEY and SMNVEV (reference sequence). V lost 5 bases and J lost 3; bases outside the gene matches: 9. The length of the CDR3 is 15 residues. The chain's CDR3 is CASSTSNRGDYGYTF. CDR3 nucleotides: TGTGCCAGCAGTACATCAAACAGGGGAGACTATGGCTACACCTTC.

This rearrangement joins TRBV4-3 to TRBJ2-7; D may be TRBD1 (5 bases). Germline V gene lookup returns CDR1 LGHNA and CDR2 YSLEER. The CDR3 consists of 16 residues. Trimming pared 0 bases from V and 0 bases from J, leaving 12 bases between. The CDR3 here is CASSQDRRTYSYEQYF. In nucleotides, the CDR3 is TGCGCCAGCAGCCAAGATAGACGGACATACTCCTACGAGCAGTACTTC.

The chain links TRBV19 to TRBJ2-7, with D perhaps matching TRBD1 or TRBD2 (6 bases each). Trimming pared 0 bases from V and 0 bases from J, leaving 18 bases between. Germline V gene data show CDR1 as LNHDA and CDR2 as SQIVND (reference sequence). The length of the CDR3 is 18 residues. The CDR3 bases are TGTGCCAGTAGTATAGATCGGATCGGTTCGGGGGCCTCCTACGAGCAGTACTTC. Amino acid sequence: CASSIDRIGSGASYEQYF.

V and J are TRBV6-2 or TRBV6-3 and TRBJ1-2; TRBD1 might be the D (6 bases). This CDR3 has 16 residues. Trimming removed 2 bases at V and 14 bases at J, with 27 bases between. Germline V CDR1 and CDR2: MNHEY, SVGEGT. CDR3 protein: CASSYPPTGDGLPKTF. The CDR3 nucleotides read TGTGCCAGCAGTTACCCTCCGACAGGAGACGGATTACCTAAAACCTTC.

The J gene is TRBJ1-6, the V gene TRBV19, with D possibly matching TRBD1 (6 bases). The length of the CDR3 is 15 residues. CDR1 and CDR2 (germline): LNHDA, SQIVND (reference sequence). Trimming pared 4 bases from V and 7 bases from J, leaving 14 bases between. The CDR3 DNA reads as TGTGCCAGTAGTAGCAACAGGGATGGGAATTCACCCCTCCACTTT. It is translated as CASSSNRDGNSPLHF.

This clone came up once. The V and J genes are TRBV16 and TRBJ1-1; D perhaps matches TRBD1 (6 bases). The V and J ends lost 0 bases and 5 bases respectively, with 10 bases between them. CDR3 length: 14 amino acids. Germline V CDR1 and CDR2: KGHSY, FQNENV. The CDR3 spells CASSQSQGRTEAFF. DNA for the CDR3: TGTGCCAGCAGCCAATCACAGGGAAGGACTGAAGCTTTCTTT.

The chain employs TRBV6-5 and TRBJ2-5; D not certain. Germline-derived CDR1 and CDR2 are MNHEY and SVGAGI. V was cut by 2 bases and J by 2 bases, with 9 bases left in between. CDR3 length: 14 amino acids. The CDR3 DNA reads as TGTGCCAGCAGTTACGGGAATACACAAGAGACCCAGTACTTC. Its protein product is CASSYGNTQETQYF.

This clone has just one count. The V gene is TRBV6-4, the J gene TRBJ2-1; D call uncertain. Germline loops: CDR1 MRHNA, CDR2 SNTAGT. The length of the CDR3 is 14 residues. V was trimmed by 0 bases and J by 4 bases, leaving 7 bases between them. As DNA, the CDR3 is TGTGCCAGCAGTGACTCAGCAGAATACAATGAGCAGTTCTTC. The encoded protein is CASSDSAEYNEQFF.

This chain joins TRBV10-3 and TRBJ2-7, with D perhaps given as TRBD1 or TRBD2 (5 bases each). This CDR3 has 14 amino acids. Germline CDR1 ENHRY, CDR2 SYGVKD. V was shortened by 6 bases and J by 0 bases, with 12 bases between the two germline ends. DNA for the CDR3: TGTGCCATCAGACCCGGGACGGTCTCCTACGAGCAGTACTTC. This codes for CAIRPGTVSYEQYF.

The chain links TRBV6-2 or TRBV6-3 to TRBJ2-1, with D possibly being TRBD1 (6 bases). V lost 2 bases and J lost 7, with 18 bases in between. Germline values: CDR1 MNHEY, CDR2 SVGEGT. The CDR3 consists of 16 residues. CDR3 in amino acids: CASSYLVGHMGNEQFF. In DNA, the CDR3 is TGTGCCAGCAGTTACCTCGTGGGACACATGGGTAATGAGCAGTTCTTC.

The rearrangement joins TRBV10-3 to TRBJ2-7, with TRBD2 matching over 15 bases. V gave up 4 bases and J gave up 3 bases; unmatched junction bases: 4. Germline V lookup: CDR1 ENHRY, CDR2 SYGVKD. The CDR3 is 16 amino acids. CDR3 nucleotide sequence: TGTGCCATCAGTGGGGGACTAGCGGGAGGAAGCTACGAGCAGTACTTC. Amino acids: CAISGGLAGGSYEQYF.